The rows below give T cell receptor beta chains drawn from one sample of a study of cytomegalovirus exposure and HLA in healthy donors. The assay was immunoSEQ multiplex PCR, and TCRdb's table has in-frame clones only and misses some. The sample yields 100,000 to 150,000 clones, roughly 80% seen once. Sequenced material: PBMCs. These receptors came from a woman between 40 and 50 years old in good health and CMV-seropositive. The CDR3 runs from the conserved cysteine through the conserved F or W. Fields, in order: clone size, J gene, V gene, CDR3 length, D gene, CDR3 DNA, CDR3 protein. A D gene is named only where the DNA matches it firmly. Size values are once, few and many counts, or a class for expanded clones, and some rows have none.

clone_size: few; j_call: TRBJ1-1; v_call: TRBV10-2; cdr3_length: 12; d_call: -; cdr3_nt: TGCGCCAGCAGGTCAACGGTTACTGAAGCTTTCTTT; cdr3_aa: CASRSTVTEAFF
clone_size: -; j_call: TRBJ1-6; v_call: TRBV7-2; cdr3_length: 16; d_call: TRBD1; cdr3_nt: TGTGCCAGCAGCTTAAGCGGGACAGGGGATAATTCACCCCTCCACTTT; cdr3_aa: CASSLSGTGDNSPLHF
clone_size: few; j_call: TRBJ2-6; v_call: TRBV5-1; cdr3_length: 15; d_call: TRBD1; cdr3_nt: TGCGCCAGCAGCCCCACAGGGGCTGGGGCCAACGTCCTGACTTTC; cdr3_aa: CASSPTGAGANVLTF
clone_size: -; j_call: TRBJ2-4; v_call: TRBV2; cdr3_length: 12; d_call: TRBD1; cdr3_nt: TGTGCCAGCAGCCTACAGGGGTCCATTCAGTACTTC; cdr3_aa: CASSLQGSIQYF
clone_size: -; j_call: TRBJ1-1; v_call: TRBV20-1; cdr3_length: 11; d_call: -; cdr3_nt: TGCAGTGCTGGGCGGGAGACTGAAGCTTTCTTT; cdr3_aa: CSAGRETEAFF
clone_size: -; j_call: TRBJ1-1; v_call: TRBV11-1; cdr3_length: 17; d_call: -; cdr3_nt: TGTGCCAGCAGCTCCACGCCCGCCCAGGGAAAAGGTACTGAAGCTTTCTTT; cdr3_aa: CASSSTPAQGKGTEAFF
clone_size: -; j_call: TRBJ2-7; v_call: TRBV5-4; cdr3_length: 16; d_call: -; cdr3_nt: TGTGCCAGCAGCACCGGCGCGGGACGGACTCACTACGAGCAGTACTTC; cdr3_aa: CASSTGAGRTHYEQYF
clone_size: -; j_call: TRBJ1-5; v_call: TRBV15; cdr3_length: 16; d_call: -; cdr3_nt: TGTGCCACCAGCAGACCTAAGGGAGGGGCCAATCAGCCCCAGCATTTT; cdr3_aa: CATSRPKGGANQPQHF
clone_size: -; j_call: TRBJ1-4; v_call: TRBV19; cdr3_length: 14; d_call: -; cdr3_nt: TGTGCCAGTAGTATATCGCTACGGGGTGAAAAACTGTTTTTT; cdr3_aa: CASSISLRGEKLFF
clone_size: -; j_call: TRBJ2-7; v_call: TRBV7-2; cdr3_length: 14; d_call: TRBD1; cdr3_nt: TGTGCCAGCAGCTTTCCGGGACAGGGATGGGAGCAGTACTTC; cdr3_aa: CASSFPGQGWEQYF
clone_size: -; j_call: TRBJ2-1; v_call: TRBV5-4; cdr3_length: 15; d_call: TRBD2; cdr3_nt: TGTGCCAGCAGCCTCGGGACTACCAGGGACAATGAGCAGTTCTTC; cdr3_aa: CASSLGTTRDNEQFF
clone_size: -; j_call: TRBJ2-3; v_call: TRBV7-6; cdr3_length: 16; d_call: TRBD2; cdr3_nt: TGTGCCAGCAGCTTAGAACTAGCGGGAGATGGAGATACGCAGTATTTT; cdr3_aa: CASSLELAGDGDTQYF
clone_size: -; j_call: TRBJ2-2; v_call: TRBV7-9; cdr3_length: 16; d_call: -; cdr3_nt: TGTGCCAGCAGCTTAGCCTCCGGGAACGATCCCGGGGAGCTGCTTTTT; cdr3_aa: CASSLASGNDPGELLF
clone_size: -; j_call: TRBJ1-6; v_call: TRBV7-9; cdr3_length: 15; d_call: TRBD1; cdr3_nt: TGTGCCAGCAGCCCCAGACAGGGGGGGAATTCACCCCTCCACTTT; cdr3_aa: CASSPRQGGNSPLHF
clone_size: -; j_call: TRBJ1-2; v_call: TRBV11-2; cdr3_length: 14; d_call: -; cdr3_nt: TGTGCCAGCAGCCCTGTAGGGGGTGCCTATGGCTACACCTTC; cdr3_aa: CASSPVGGAYGYTF
clone_size: -; j_call: TRBJ2-1; v_call: TRBV6-1; cdr3_length: 15; d_call: -; cdr3_nt: TGTGCCACCCACAAAACTAGGAAATCAAACAATGAGCAGTTCTTC; cdr3_aa: CATHKTRKSNNEQFF
clone_size: -; j_call: TRBJ2-1; v_call: TRBV6-5; cdr3_length: 15; d_call: TRBD2; cdr3_nt: TGTGCCAGCAGCTCGGGACTAGCGGGCTACAATGAGCAGTTCTTC; cdr3_aa: CASSSGLAGYNEQFF
clone_size: -; j_call: TRBJ2-4; v_call: TRBV7-9; cdr3_length: 11; d_call: -; cdr3_nt: TGTGCCAGCGAGAAGAATAACATTCAGTACTTC; cdr3_aa: CASEKNNIQYF
clone_size: -; j_call: TRBJ2-6; v_call: TRBV13; cdr3_length: 13; d_call: -; cdr3_nt: TGTGCCAGCAGTCGTTCTGGGGCCAACGTCCTGACTTTC; cdr3_aa: CASSRSGANVLTF
clone_size: -; j_call: TRBJ1-6; v_call: TRBV5-4; cdr3_length: 17; d_call: TRBD1; cdr3_nt: TGTGCCAGCAGGGATGGTAGGGGACAGGGTAGAAATTCACCCCTCCACTTT; cdr3_aa: CASRDGRGQGRNSPLHF
clone_size: -; j_call: TRBJ2-7; v_call: TRBV25-1; cdr3_length: 11; d_call: -; cdr3_nt: TGTGCCAGCAGTTTGGTCAGAGAGCAGTACTTC; cdr3_aa: CASSLVREQYF
clone_size: -; j_call: TRBJ2-7; v_call: TRBV7-9; cdr3_length: 12; d_call: -; cdr3_nt: TGTGCCAGCAGCCCGACAAGTAACGAGCAGTACTTC; cdr3_aa: CASSPTSNEQYF
clone_size: -; j_call: TRBJ1-5; v_call: TRBV19; cdr3_length: 15; d_call: -; cdr3_nt: TGTGCCAGTAGTATCGGAGCAGGGGGCAATCAGCCCCAGCATTTT; cdr3_aa: CASSIGAGGNQPQHF
clone_size: -; j_call: TRBJ1-1; v_call: TRBV5-1; cdr3_length: 14; d_call: TRBD1; cdr3_nt: TGCGCCAGCGCTGAACAGGGGCTGAACACTGAAGCTTTCTTT; cdr3_aa: CASAEQGLNTEAFF
clone_size: -; j_call: TRBJ1-4; v_call: TRBV14; cdr3_length: 14; d_call: -; cdr3_nt: TGTGCCAGCAGCGGGCGATGGGGCGATGAAAAACTGTTTTTT; cdr3_aa: CASSGRWGDEKLFF
clone_size: -; j_call: TRBJ1-1; v_call: TRBV25-1; cdr3_length: 15; d_call: -; cdr3_nt: TGTGCCAGCAGTGGCCCGGGGGGTATGAACACTGAAGCTTTCTTT; cdr3_aa: CASSGPGGMNTEAFF
clone_size: -; j_call: TRBJ1-2; v_call: TRBV7-3; cdr3_length: 13; d_call: TRBD1; cdr3_nt: TGTGCCAGCAGTCGACAGGGCTGGGGGGGCTACACCTTC; cdr3_aa: CASSRQGWGGYTF
clone_size: -; j_call: TRBJ1-1; v_call: TRBV6-5; cdr3_length: 13; d_call: TRBD1; cdr3_nt: TGTGCCAGCCGACAGGGACAGCAGATTGAAGCTTTCTTT; cdr3_aa: CASRQGQQIEAFF
clone_size: -; j_call: TRBJ2-5; v_call: TRBV7-6; cdr3_length: 16; d_call: TRBD2; cdr3_nt: TGTGCCAGCAGCCCTAGCGGGGGGGCCGAACAAGAGACCCAGTACTTC; cdr3_aa: CASSPSGGAEQETQYF
clone_size: -; j_call: TRBJ1-2; v_call: TRBV10-3; cdr3_length: 15; d_call: -; cdr3_nt: TGTGCCATCAGCGAAAAGGACAGCCCTTCCTATGGCTACACCTTC; cdr3_aa: CAISEKDSPSYGYTF
clone_size: few; j_call: TRBJ1-1; v_call: TRBV5-6; cdr3_length: 14; d_call: -; cdr3_nt: TGTGCCAGCAGCTTGACAGGTTTGAACACTGAAGCTTTCTTT; cdr3_aa: CASSLTGLNTEAFF
clone_size: -; j_call: TRBJ2-3; v_call: TRBV9; cdr3_length: 14; d_call: -; cdr3_nt: TGTGCCAGCAGCGTATTCTCGTCGGAGGATACGCAGTATTTT; cdr3_aa: CASSVFSSEDTQYF
clone_size: -; j_call: TRBJ1-3; v_call: TRBV5-1; cdr3_length: 16; d_call: -; cdr3_nt: TGCGCCAGCAGCTGGACGACAGGACTCTCTGGAAACACCATATATTTT; cdr3_aa: CASSWTTGLSGNTIYF
clone_size: -; j_call: TRBJ2-7; v_call: TRBV5-1; cdr3_length: 15; d_call: TRBD1; cdr3_nt: TGCGCCAGCAGCATCGGAACGGGACAGCCCTACGAGCAGTACTTC; cdr3_aa: CASSIGTGQPYEQYF
clone_size: -; j_call: TRBJ2-1; v_call: TRBV2; cdr3_length: 14; d_call: -; cdr3_nt: TGTGCCAGCAGTGTTTCGGGGTCATGGAATGAGCAGTTCTTC; cdr3_aa: CASSVSGSWNEQFF
clone_size: -; j_call: TRBJ1-5; v_call: TRBV6-1; cdr3_length: 13; d_call: TRBD1; cdr3_nt: TGTGCCAGCAGTGTTACAGGGGATCAGCCCCAGCATTTT; cdr3_aa: CASSVTGDQPQHF
clone_size: -; j_call: TRBJ2-1; v_call: TRBV5-1; cdr3_length: 13; d_call: -; cdr3_nt: TGCGCCAGCAGCCCTTCAGGGCTAGATGAGCAGTTCTTC; cdr3_aa: CASSPSGLDEQFF
clone_size: -; j_call: TRBJ2-3; v_call: TRBV11-2; cdr3_length: 17; d_call: TRBD1; cdr3_nt: TGTGCCAGCAGCTTAGATACGGACAGGGGACGGGCAGATACGCAGTATTTT; cdr3_aa: CASSLDTDRGRADTQYF
clone_size: few; j_call: TRBJ2-5; v_call: TRBV7-9; cdr3_length: 15; d_call: TRBD2; cdr3_nt: TGTGCCAGCAGCCCGGGACTAGCGGGTGAAGAGACCCAGTACTTC; cdr3_aa: CASSPGLAGEETQYF
clone_size: -; j_call: TRBJ1-2; v_call: TRBV9; cdr3_length: 14; d_call: -; cdr3_nt: TGTGCCAGCAGCGTAGGGAACAGTAACTATGGCTACACCTTC; cdr3_aa: CASSVGNSNYGYTF
clone_size: -; j_call: TRBJ2-5; v_call: TRBV2; cdr3_length: 19; d_call: TRBD2; cdr3_nt: TGTGCCAGCAGTGATTATTTGGCGGCGCTAGCGGGGCGTCAAGAGACCCAGTACTTC; cdr3_aa: CASSDYLAALAGRQETQYF
clone_size: -; j_call: TRBJ1-2; v_call: TRBV6-5; cdr3_length: 14; d_call: -; cdr3_nt: TGTGCCAGCAGCCCCCGTGAGGGAGTCTATGGCTACACCTTC; cdr3_aa: CASSPREGVYGYTF